This T cell receptor (beta chain) was identified in a study of shared T cell receptors in the human thymus. The germline V gene encodes CDR1 GTSNPN and CDR2 SVGIG (reference sequence). This CDR3 spans 16 amino acids. After removal of 4 bases from V and 5 bases from J, the junction contained 12 bases not matched to a gene. TCRdb's table, derived via immunoSEQ multiplex PCR, lists solely in-frame clones and lacks some. The table shows roughly 500,000 clones, with about four fifths occurring only once. This same sample was also part of a study on human thymus T cells. From that report: Thymus tissue for the work was resected from patients undergoing corrective heart surgery.

The V gene is TRBV30, the J gene TRBJ2-3; 10 bases fit TRBD2. The TCR comes from a boy under two years old with a congenital heart defect. The specimen was thymocytes. The CDR3 protein is CAWTRRAGGRKDTQYF. The CDR3 DNA reads TGTGCCTGGACCAGAAGAGCGGGAGGGCGTAAAGATACGCAGTATTTT.